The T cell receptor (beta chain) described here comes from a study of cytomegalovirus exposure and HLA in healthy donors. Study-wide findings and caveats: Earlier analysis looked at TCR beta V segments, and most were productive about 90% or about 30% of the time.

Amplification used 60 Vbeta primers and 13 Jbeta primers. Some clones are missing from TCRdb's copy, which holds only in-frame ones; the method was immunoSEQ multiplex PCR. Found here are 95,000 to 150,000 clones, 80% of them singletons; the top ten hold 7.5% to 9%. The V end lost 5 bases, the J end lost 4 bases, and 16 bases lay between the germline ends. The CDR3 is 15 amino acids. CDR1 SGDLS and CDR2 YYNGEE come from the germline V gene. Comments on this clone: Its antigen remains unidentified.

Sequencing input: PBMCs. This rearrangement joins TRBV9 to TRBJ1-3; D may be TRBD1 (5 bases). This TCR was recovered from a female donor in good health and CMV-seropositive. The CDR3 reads CASSRGEAGGNTIYF. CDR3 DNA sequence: TGTGCCAGCAGTCGGGGGGAGGCAGGCGGAAACACCATATATTTT.